The clone carrying this T cell receptor beta chain has a handful of counts. Its antigen is currently unknown. The record originates from a study of identical twins. Overall study results and limits: The more abundant beta clonotypes in cord blood had fewer insertions, and memory repertoires did not show this. Its conclusions, products of cross-sectional statistical analysis, did not come from following the same donors.

TCRdb reprocessed the 5' RACE reads with MiXCR, giving one entry per CDR3 protein. The sample contains some 1,700,000 distinct CDR3 sequences, about 30% of which appear only once. V shed 1 base and J shed 4 bases, with 10 bases lying between them. This CDR3 has 14 residues. The source of this sequence is a newborn girl in good health. Input material: cord blood. V gene TRBV12-3 or TRBV12-4 combines with J gene TRBJ1-2, with D uncertain. CDR3 nucleotides: TGTGCCAGCAGTTTAGGTCCGGAATTCTATGGCTACACCTTC. It is translated as CASSLGPEFYGYTF.